Below, 23 T cell receptor beta chains from the same sample are listed, as sequenced in a study of T cell repertoires in cytomegalovirus infection. The antigens for these receptors are not known. Each CDR3 protein gets one entry after TCRdb re-called the reads with MiXCR. The repertoire holds about 150,000 distinct CDR3 sequences, with more than 25% as singletons. The source material was CD8+ T cells from cultured PBMCs, sampled from culture after CMV antigen stimulation. The receptors here all came from a human donor in good health (CMV status not recorded). Some clones in this sample may be carry-over from other donors' samples.

The chain joins TRBV6-1 to TRBJ2-1; tentatively, D is TRBD2 (5 bases). The CDR3 sequence is 15 residues long. V lost 6 bases and J lost 2, with 14 bases in between. Germline values: CDR1 MNHNS, CDR2 SASEGT. The CDR3 reads CASRWVEGAYNEQFF. In DNA, the CDR3 is TGTGCCAGCAGATGGGTAGAGGGTGCCTACAATGAGCAGTTCTTC.

This clonotype was seen more than once but under ten times. V usage is TRBV19 and J usage is TRBJ2-1; D tentatively reads TRBD1 or TRBD2 (5 bases each). The length of the CDR3 is 14 residues. The V end was cut by 3 bases, the J end by 3 bases, with 9 bases between. The germline gives CDR1 LNHDA, CDR2 SQIVND (reference sequence). The CDR3: CASSIGGIYNEQFF. CDR3 sequence (DNA): TGTGCCAGTAGTATTGGGGGTATCTACAATGAGCAGTTCTTC.

This clonotype was detected only a few times. The chain recombines TRBV6-4 with TRBJ2-5; 11 positions agree with TRBD1. Germline V CDR1 and CDR2: MRHNA, SNTAGT. V dropped 3 bases and J dropped 5; count of bases not matched to a gene: 8. This CDR3 region has 16 residues. In nucleotides, the CDR3 is TGTGCCAGCAGTGAACACCCGGGACAGGGGGTTGAGACCCAGTACTTC. This codes for CASSEHPGQGVETQYF.

This clonotype has more than one count but fewer than ten. The chain recombines TRBV7-9 with TRBJ2-3, with 12 bases aligning to TRBD2. V shed 5 bases and J 11 bases; nucleotides not matched to a gene: 2. The CDR3 is made up of 12 amino acids. CDR1 and CDR2 from the germline V gene are SEHNR and FQNEAQ (reference sequence). The CDR3 bases are TGTGCCAGCAGCCAACTAGCGGGGGGGCAGTATTTT. It is translated as CASSQLAGGQYF.

The chain recombines TRBV13 with TRBJ2-1; D is possibly TRBD1 or TRBD2 (5 bases each). V was trimmed by 8 bases and J by 0 bases, leaving 17 bases between them. The CDR3 covers 16 residues. Germline V gene data show CDR1 as PRHDT and CDR2 as FYEKMQ (reference sequence). CDR3 coding DNA: TGTGCCAGCCTAACTAGGGGCTTCGGCTCCTACAATGAGCAGTTCTTC. Translating gives CASLTRGFGSYNEQFF.

A few counts support this clonotype. This chain connects TRBV11-2 to TRBJ1-2, with unresolved D. The CDR3 totals 12 residues. V was pared by 1 base and J by 12 bases, with 12 bases between. CDR1 and CDR2 (germline): SGHAT, FQNNGV. The CDR3 spells CASSLGGPPNTF. CDR3 sequence (DNA): TGTGCCAGCAGCTTAGGCGGTCCTCCGAACACCTTC.

The sample holds many counts of this clonotype. The chain links TRBV6-5 to TRBJ1-2, with TRBD1 matching 8 bases. The CDR3 length is 17 residues. Germline-derived CDR1 and CDR2 are MNHEY and SVGAGI. V shed 4 bases, J shed 1 base, and the junction held 11 bases outside the gene matches. This chain's CDR3 is CASSSVGQDLLNYGYTF. The DNA of the CDR3 is TGTGCCAGCAGTTCGGTGGGACAGGACCTCCTTAACTATGGCTACACCTTC.

The table lists this clonotype with a few counts. The V and J genes are TRBV12-3 or TRBV12-4 and TRBJ2-7, with a weak D call TRBD1 (5 bases). CDR3 length: 14 amino acids. V lost 3 bases to trimming and J lost 7 bases, with 16 bases between them. This CDR3 is CASSFSPGWWEQYF. The CDR3 DNA is TGTGCCAGCAGTTTCTCCCCAGGGTGGTGGGAGCAGTACTTC.

The gene calls are TRBV6-2 or TRBV6-3 and TRBJ2-7; D uncertain. Trimming stripped 0 bases from V and 6 bases from J, with 9 bases between. From germline, CDR1 is MNHEY and CDR2 SVGEGT. The CDR3 sequence is 13 residues long. CDR3 in amino acids: CASSYSDGGEQYF. The CDR3 DNA sequence: TGTGCCAGCAGTTACTCCGACGGCGGCGAGCAGTACTTC.

The sample holds one count of this clonotype. V gene TRBV4-1 combines with J gene TRBJ2-1, with D possibly TRBD1 on 6 matching bases. The CDR3 sequence is 18 residues long. The germline V and J ends were trimmed by 7 bases and 4 bases, with 26 bases remaining between them. CDR1 is MGHRA and CDR2 is YSYEKL in the germline V gene. The CDR3 DNA follows: TGCGCCAGCACTCCCCAACAGGGCGTCTGGGGTGTTTACAATGAGCAGTTCTTC. Residues: CASTPQQGVWGVYNEQFF.

V is TRBV11-2 and J is TRBJ2-1; a weak D match, TRBD2 (5 bases). The germline gives CDR1 SGHAT, CDR2 FQNNGV. V lost 0 bases and J 4 bases, leaving 7 bases between the germline ends. The CDR3 runs 14 residues. CDR3: CASSLDGGYNEQFF. The CDR3 region has the DNA TGTGCCAGCAGCTTAGATGGAGGTTACAATGAGCAGTTCTTC.

The rearrangement joins TRBV5-4 to TRBJ1-1; 10 bases agree with TRBD1. V shed 1 base, J shed 5 bases, and the junction held 8 bases outside the gene matches. CDR3 length: 16 amino acids. Germline CDR1 is SGHNT and CDR2 is YYREEE (reference sequence). As DNA, the CDR3 is TGTGCCAGCAGCTTGCGGGACAGGGGAACAAGGACTGAAGCTTTCTTT. Translating gives CASSLRDRGTRTEAFF.

This clonotype was counted only a few times. The chain joins TRBV9 to TRBJ2-7, with D possibly TRBD1 on 5 matching bases. V was trimmed by 4 bases and J by 0 bases, leaving 20 bases between them. This CDR3 contains 17 residues. Germline loops: CDR1 SGDLS, CDR2 YYNGEE. CDR3 coding DNA: TGTGCCAGCAGCCCCTCCATGGGGCACGCGTTCTCCTACGAGCAGTACTTC. Amino acids: CASSPSMGHAFSYEQYF.

This clonotype was counted ten times or more. The chain uses TRBV2 and TRBJ1-1, with TRBD1 as a possible D gene (5 bases). The CDR3 consists of 13 residues. V shed 7 bases and J shed 1 base, with 10 bases lying between them. Germline V gene data show CDR1 as SNHLY and CDR2 as FYNNEI. CDR3 DNA: TGTGCCAGCATGGGGACGGCGAACACTGAAGCTTTCTTT. As protein: CASMGTANTEAFF.

This clonotype was observed a few times. The chain uses TRBV10-3 and TRBJ1-2; D is uncertain. Trimming left V 10 bases short and J 8 bases short, with 14 bases between. Germline lookup yields CDR1 ENHRY and CDR2 SYGVKD. The CDR3 is 11 amino acids. The CDR3 DNA follows: TGTGCCAATCTCGGACTGTTAGGCTACACCTTC. The encoded protein is CANLGLLGYTF.

This clonotype was seen a handful of times. V usage is TRBV12-3 or TRBV12-4 and J usage is TRBJ2-1; D remains unclear. V was trimmed by 3 bases and J by 4 bases, leaving 10 bases between them. The CDR3 is 14 amino acids. This CDR3 reads CASSFGHQYNEQFF. The CDR3 DNA is TGTGCCAGCAGTTTTGGTCACCAGTACAATGAGCAGTTCTTC.

This clonotype was found a few times. The gene calls are TRBV2 and TRBJ2-5; D gene unclear. The CDR3 contains 12 residues. Germline V gene sequence: CDR1 SNHLY, CDR2 FYNNEI. V lost 5 bases to trimming and J lost 5 bases, with 9 bases between them. The CDR3 bases are TGTGCCAGCAGTTCTCCTCCGGAGACCCAGTACTTC. It codes for CASSSPPETQYF.

This clonotype has more than one count but fewer than ten. The chain is built from TRBV5-6 and TRBJ1-1, with D possibly being TRBD1 (6 bases). Trimming pared 1 base from V and 3 bases from J, leaving 16 bases between. The CDR3 has 16 amino acids. Per germline, CDR1 SGHDT and CDR2 YYEEEE. The CDR3 coding sequence is TGTGCCAGCAGCTTGAAAGGCCAGGGGTATTACACTGAAGCTTTCTTT. Translation: CASSLKGQGYYTEAFF.

The chain combines TRBV5-1 with TRBJ2-1; a possible D gene is TRBD1 (5 bases). The V gene's germline CDR1 is SGHRS and CDR2 YFSETQ. The CDR3 length is 13 residues. The ends were cut back, 4 bases at V and 1 base at J, with 6 bases in the middle. The DNA for the CDR3 is TGCGCCAGCAGCCGGACATCCTACAATGAGCAGTTCTTC. It is translated as CASSRTSYNEQFF.

The J gene is TRBJ2-1, the V gene TRBV3-1; D is undetermined. The germline V gene encodes CDR1 LGHDT and CDR2 YNNKEL (reference sequence). With 3 bases removed from V and 4 bases from J, the gap between germline ends came to 10 bases. The CDR3 totals 14 residues. CDR3 amino acids: CASSHLLEYNEQFF. The CDR3 DNA reads TGTGCCAGCAGCCACTTGTTGGAATACAATGAGCAGTTCTTC.

The chain employs TRBV7-8 and TRBJ1-5; 9 nucleotides match TRBD1. J was trimmed by 5 bases and V by 1 base; bases with no gene match: 6. Germline assignment: CDR1 SGHVS and CDR2 FQNEAQ. The CDR3 is made up of 16 amino acids. Written as DNA, the CDR3 is TGTGCCAGCAGCTTAGTGAGGACAGGGGTAGATCAGCCCCAGCATTTT. Translated: CASSLVRTGVDQPQHF.

This clonotype turned up a few times. This chain uses TRBV6-1 with TRBJ1-1; TRBD1 agrees at 7 bases. V shed 0 bases and J 5 bases; nucleotides not matched to a gene: 6. The germline V gene encodes CDR1 MNHNS and CDR2 SASEGT. The CDR3 sequence is 15 residues long. Here the CDR3 reads CASSEAQGVRTEAFF. The CDR3 nucleotides read TGTGCCAGCAGTGAAGCCCAGGGGGTCAGAACTGAAGCTTTCTTT.

This clonotype was recorded many times. V is TRBV28 and J is TRBJ2-7, with D perhaps TRBD1 (5 bases). This CDR3 spans 14 amino acids. From germline, CDR1 is MDHEN and CDR2 SYDVKM. The V and J ends lost 5 bases and 6 bases respectively, with 17 bases between them. The CDR3 is CASSPRALQGEQYF. The CDR3, as DNA: TGTGCCAGCAGTCCTAGGGCTTTGCAGGGCGAGCAGTACTTC.